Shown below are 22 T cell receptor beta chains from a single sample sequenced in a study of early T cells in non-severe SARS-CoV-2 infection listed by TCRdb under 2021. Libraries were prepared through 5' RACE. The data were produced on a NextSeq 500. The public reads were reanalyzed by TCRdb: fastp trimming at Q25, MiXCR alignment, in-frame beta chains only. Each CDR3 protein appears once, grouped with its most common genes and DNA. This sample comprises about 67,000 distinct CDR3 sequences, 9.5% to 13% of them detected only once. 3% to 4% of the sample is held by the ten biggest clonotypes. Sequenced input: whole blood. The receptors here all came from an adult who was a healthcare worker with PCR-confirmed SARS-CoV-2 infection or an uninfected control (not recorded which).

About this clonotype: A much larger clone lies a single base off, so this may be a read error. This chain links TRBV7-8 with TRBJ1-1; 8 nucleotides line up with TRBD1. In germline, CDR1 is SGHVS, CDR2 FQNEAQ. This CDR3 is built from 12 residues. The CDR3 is CTSSRRTGKAFF. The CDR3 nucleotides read TGTACCAGCAGCAGAAGGACAGGGAAAGCTTTCTTT.

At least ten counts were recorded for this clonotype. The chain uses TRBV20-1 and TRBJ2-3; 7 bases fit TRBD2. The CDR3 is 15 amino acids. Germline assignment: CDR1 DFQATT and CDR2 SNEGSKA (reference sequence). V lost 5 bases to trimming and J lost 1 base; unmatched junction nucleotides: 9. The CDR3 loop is CSAPNSGVGTDTQYF. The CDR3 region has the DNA TGCAGTGCTCCTAACAGCGGGGTAGGCACAGATACGCAGTATTTT.

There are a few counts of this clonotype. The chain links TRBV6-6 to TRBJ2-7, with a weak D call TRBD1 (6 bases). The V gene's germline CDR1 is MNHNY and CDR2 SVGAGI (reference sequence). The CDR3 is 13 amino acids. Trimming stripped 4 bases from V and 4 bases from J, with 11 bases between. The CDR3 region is CASSSQGEYEQYF. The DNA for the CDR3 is TGTGCCAGCAGTTCACAGGGAGAATACGAGCAGTACTTC.

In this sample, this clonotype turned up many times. Here the CDR3 reads CASSLSPRPNQPQHF. DNA of the CDR3: TGTGCCAGCAGCTTGTCCCCGCGACCCAATCAGCCCCAGCATTTT. The chain employs TRBV5-5 and TRBJ1-5; the D is unclear. V shed 1 base and J shed 3 bases, with 11 bases lying between them. This CDR3 contains 15 residues. From germline, CDR1 is SGHKS and CDR2 YYEKEE (reference sequence).

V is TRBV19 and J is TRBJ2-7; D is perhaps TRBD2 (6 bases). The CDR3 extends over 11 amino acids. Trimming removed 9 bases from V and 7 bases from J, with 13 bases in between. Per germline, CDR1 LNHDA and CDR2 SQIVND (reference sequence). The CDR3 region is CASGTYGEQYF. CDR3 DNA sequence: TGTGCCAGCGGGACTTACGGAGAGCAGTACTTC.

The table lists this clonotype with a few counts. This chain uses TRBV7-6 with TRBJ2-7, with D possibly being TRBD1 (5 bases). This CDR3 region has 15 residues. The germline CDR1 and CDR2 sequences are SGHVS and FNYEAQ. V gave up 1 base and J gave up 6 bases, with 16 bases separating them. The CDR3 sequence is CASSLGTDSSLEQYF. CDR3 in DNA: TGTGCCAGCAGCTTAGGTACCGACAGTTCTCTCGAGCAGTACTTC.

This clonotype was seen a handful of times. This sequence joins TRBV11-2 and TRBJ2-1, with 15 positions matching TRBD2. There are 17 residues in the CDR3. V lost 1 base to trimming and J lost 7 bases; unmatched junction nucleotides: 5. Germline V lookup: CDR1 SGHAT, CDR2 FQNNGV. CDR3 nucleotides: TGTGCCAGCAGCTTAGGCCCCGGGACTAGCGGGGGGAATGAGCAGTTCTTC. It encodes CASSLGPGTSGGNEQFF. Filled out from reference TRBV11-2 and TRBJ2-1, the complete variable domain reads EAGVAQSPRYKIIEKRQSVAFWCNPISGHATLYWYQQILGQGPKLLIQFQNNGVVDDSQLPKDRFSAERLKGVDSTLKIQPAKLEDSAVYLCASSLGPGTSGGNEQFFGPGTRLTVL.

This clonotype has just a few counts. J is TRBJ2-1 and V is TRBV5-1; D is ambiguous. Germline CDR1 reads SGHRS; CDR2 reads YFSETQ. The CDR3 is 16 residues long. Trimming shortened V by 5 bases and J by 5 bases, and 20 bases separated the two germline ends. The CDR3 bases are TGCGCCAGCAGTTCGGACGGCGGAAGACTTAACAATGAGCAGTTCTTC. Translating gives CASSSDGGRLNNEQFF.

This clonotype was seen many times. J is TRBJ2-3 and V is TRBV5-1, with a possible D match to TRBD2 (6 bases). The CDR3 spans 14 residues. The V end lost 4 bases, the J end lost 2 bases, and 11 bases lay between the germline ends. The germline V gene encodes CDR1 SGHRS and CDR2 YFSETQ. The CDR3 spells CASSKREPTDTQYF. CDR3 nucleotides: TGCGCCAGCAGCAAACGGGAGCCCACAGATACGCAGTATTTT.

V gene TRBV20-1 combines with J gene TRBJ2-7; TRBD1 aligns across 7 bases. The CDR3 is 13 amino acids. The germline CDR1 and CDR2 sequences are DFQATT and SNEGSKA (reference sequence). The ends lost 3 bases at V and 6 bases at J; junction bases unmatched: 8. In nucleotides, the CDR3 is TGCAGTGCTAGGCGGACAGGAGTCCCCGAGCAGTACTTC. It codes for CSARRTGVPEQYF.

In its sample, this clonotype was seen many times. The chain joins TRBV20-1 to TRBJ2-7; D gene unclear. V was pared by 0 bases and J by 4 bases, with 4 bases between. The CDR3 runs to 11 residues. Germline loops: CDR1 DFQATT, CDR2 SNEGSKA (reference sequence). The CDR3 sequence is CSARDWYEQYF. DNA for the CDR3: TGCAGTGCTAGAGATTGGTACGAGCAGTACTTC.

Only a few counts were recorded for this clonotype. The CDR3 region has the DNA TGCAGTGCTGTCCTCGCGGAGGGGAAAGAGACCCAGTACTTC. This sequence encodes CSAVLAEGKETQYF. The V gene is TRBV20-1, the J gene TRBJ2-5, with a tentative D call TRBD2 (6 bases). This CDR3 region has 14 residues. CDR1 DFQATT and CDR2 SNEGSKA come from the germline V gene (reference sequence). V was trimmed by 5 bases and J by 3 bases, leaving 16 bases between them.

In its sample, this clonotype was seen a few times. This chain's CDR3 is CSVRPQGNEQFF. CDR3 in DNA: TGCAGCGTTAGGCCCCAGGGGAATGAGCAGTTCTTC. The rearrangement uses TRBV29-1 and TRBJ2-1, with D maybe TRBD1 (6 bases). Germline-derived CDR1 and CDR2 are SQVTM and ANQGSEA. This CDR3 has 12 amino acids. Between the trimmed V and J ends, which lost 5 bases and 7 bases, there was a span of 12 bases.

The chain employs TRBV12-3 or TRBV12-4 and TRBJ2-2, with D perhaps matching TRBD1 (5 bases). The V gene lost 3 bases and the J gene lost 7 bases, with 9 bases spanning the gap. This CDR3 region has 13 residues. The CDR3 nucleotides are TGTGCCAGCAGTTTGACAGTGAGCGGGGAGCTGTTTTTT. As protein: CASSLTVSGELFF.

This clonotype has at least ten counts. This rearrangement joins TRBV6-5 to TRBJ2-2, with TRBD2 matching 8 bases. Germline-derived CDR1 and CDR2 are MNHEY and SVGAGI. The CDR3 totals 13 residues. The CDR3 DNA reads TGTGCTAGCGGGACTCTGAACACCGGGGAGCTGTTTTTT. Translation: CASGTLNTGELFF.

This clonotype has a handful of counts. The CDR3: CASSPELAGNTDTQYF. The CDR3 DNA reads as TGTGCCAGCAGCCCTGAGTTAGCGGGTAACACAGATACGCAGTATTTT. The chain has TRBV5-6 and TRBJ2-3; 7 nucleotides agree with TRBD2. With 4 bases clipped from V and 2 bases from J, the junction kept 10 bases outside the gene matches. This CDR3 is built from 16 residues. Germline V gene sequence: CDR1 SGHDT, CDR2 YYEEEE.

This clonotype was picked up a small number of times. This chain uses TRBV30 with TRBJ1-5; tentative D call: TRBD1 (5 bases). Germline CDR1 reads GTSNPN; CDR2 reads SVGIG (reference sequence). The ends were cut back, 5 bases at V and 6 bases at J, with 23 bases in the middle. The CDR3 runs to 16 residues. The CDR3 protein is CAWSLAGAVVSQPQHF. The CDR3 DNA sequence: TGTGCCTGGTCCCTAGCCGGGGCCGTCGTTAGTCAGCCCCAGCATTTT.

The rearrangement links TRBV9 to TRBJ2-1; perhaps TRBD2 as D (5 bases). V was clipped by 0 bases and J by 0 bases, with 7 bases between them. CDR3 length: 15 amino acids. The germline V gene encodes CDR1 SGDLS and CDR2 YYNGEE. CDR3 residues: CASSVAGISYNEQFF. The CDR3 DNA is TGTGCCAGCAGCGTAGCGGGAATCTCCTACAATGAGCAGTTCTTC.

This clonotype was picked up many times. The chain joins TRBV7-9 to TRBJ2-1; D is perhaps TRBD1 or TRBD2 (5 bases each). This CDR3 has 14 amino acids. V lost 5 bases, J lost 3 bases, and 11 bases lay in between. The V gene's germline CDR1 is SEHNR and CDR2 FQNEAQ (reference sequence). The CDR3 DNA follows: TGTGCCAGCAGCATCGGGACGGACTACAATGAGCAGTTCTTC. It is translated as CASSIGTDYNEQFF.

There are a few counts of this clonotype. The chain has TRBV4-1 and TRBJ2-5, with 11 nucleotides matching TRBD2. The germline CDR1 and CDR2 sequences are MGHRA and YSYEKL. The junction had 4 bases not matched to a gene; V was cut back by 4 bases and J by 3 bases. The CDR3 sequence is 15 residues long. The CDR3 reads CASSPTSGIEETQYF. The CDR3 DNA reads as TGCGCCAGCAGCCCGACTAGCGGGATCGAAGAGACCCAGTACTTC.

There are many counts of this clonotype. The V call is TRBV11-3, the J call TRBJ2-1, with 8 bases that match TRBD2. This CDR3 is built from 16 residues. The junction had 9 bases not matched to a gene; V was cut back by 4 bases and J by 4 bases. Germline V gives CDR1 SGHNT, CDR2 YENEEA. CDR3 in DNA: TGTGCCAGCAGCTCCTCAGCGGGAGTGGGTTACAATGAGCAGTTCTTC. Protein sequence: CASSSSAGVGYNEQFF. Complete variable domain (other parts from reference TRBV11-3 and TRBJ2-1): EAGVVQSPRYKIIEKKQPVAFWCNPISGHNTLYWYLQNLGQGPELLIRYENEEAVDDSQLPKDRFSAERLKGVDSTLKIQPAELGDSAVYLCASSSSAGVGYNEQFFGPGTRLTVL.

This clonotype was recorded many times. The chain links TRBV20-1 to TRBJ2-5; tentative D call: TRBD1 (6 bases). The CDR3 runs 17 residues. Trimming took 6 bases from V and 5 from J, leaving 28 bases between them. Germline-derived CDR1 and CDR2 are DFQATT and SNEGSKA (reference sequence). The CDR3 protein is CSATAMSGRGAAETQYF. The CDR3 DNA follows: TGCAGTGCCACCGCCATGAGCGGCAGGGGTGCTGCGGAGACCCAGTACTTC.